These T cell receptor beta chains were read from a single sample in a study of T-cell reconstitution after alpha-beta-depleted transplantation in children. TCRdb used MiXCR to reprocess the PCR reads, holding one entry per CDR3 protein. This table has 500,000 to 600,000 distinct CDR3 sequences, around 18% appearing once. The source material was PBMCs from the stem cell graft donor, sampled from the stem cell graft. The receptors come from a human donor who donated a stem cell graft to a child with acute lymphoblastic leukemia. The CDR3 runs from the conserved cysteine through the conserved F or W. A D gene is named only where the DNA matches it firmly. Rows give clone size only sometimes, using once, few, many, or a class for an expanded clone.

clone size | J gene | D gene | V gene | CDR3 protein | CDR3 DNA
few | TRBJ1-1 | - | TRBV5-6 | CASKGLTTEAFF | TGTGCCAGCAAGGGGCTGACCACTGAAGCTTTCTTT
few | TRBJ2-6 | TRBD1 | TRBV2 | CASSKRPGQGHSGANVLTF | TGTGCCAGCAGCAAACGACCGGGACAGGGTCACTCTGGGGCCAACGTCCTGACTTTC
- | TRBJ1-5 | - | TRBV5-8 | CASSAGQDSNQPQHF | TGTGCCAGCAGCGCCGGACAAGATAGCAATCAGCCCCAGCATTTT
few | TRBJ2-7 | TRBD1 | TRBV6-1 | CASRGQGTREQYF | TGTGCCAGCAGGGGACAGGGAACGCGCGAGCAGTACTTC
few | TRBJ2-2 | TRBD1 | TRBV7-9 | CASSPGTGMAGELFF | TGTGCCAGCAGCCCAGGGACAGGGATGGCCGGGGAGCTGTTTTTT
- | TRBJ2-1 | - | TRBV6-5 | CASSYSGTSSYNEQFF | TGTGCCAGCAGTTACTCCGGGACGAGCTCCTACAATGAGCAGTTCTTC
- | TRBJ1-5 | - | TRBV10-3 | CAISARDSNQPHHF | TGTGCCATCAGTGCGAGGGATAGCAATCAGCCCCACCATTTT
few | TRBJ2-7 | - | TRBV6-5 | CASSYGRGAHYEQYF | TGTGCCAGCAGTTACGGTAGAGGGGCCCACTACGAGCAGTACTTC
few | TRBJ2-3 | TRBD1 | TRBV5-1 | CASSTGQGPSTDTQYF | TGCGCCAGCAGCACTGGACAGGGTCCTTCCACAGATACGCAGTATTTT
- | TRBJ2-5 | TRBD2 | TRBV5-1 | CASSWETSEQTQYF | TGCGCCAGCAGCTGGGAGACTAGCGAACAGACCCAGTACTTC
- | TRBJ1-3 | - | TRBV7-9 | CASSILSINSGNTIYF | TGTGCCAGCAGCATACTCAGTATCAACTCTGGAAACACCATATATTTT
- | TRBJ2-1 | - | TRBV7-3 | CASSLSINEQFF | TGTGCCAGCAGCTTAAGTATAAATGAGCAGTTCTTC
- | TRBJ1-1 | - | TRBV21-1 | CASSSYGTGDMNTEAFF | TGTGCCAGCAGCAGCTACGGGACAGGGGACATGAACACTGAAGCTTTCTTT
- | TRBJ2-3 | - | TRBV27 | CASSLAYGASTDTQYF | TGTGCCAGCAGTTTAGCCTACGGCGCCAGCACAGATACGCAGTATTTT
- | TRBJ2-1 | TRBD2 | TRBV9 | CASTVAGGPRNEQFF | TGTGCCAGCACCGTAGCGGGAGGGCCTCGGAATGAGCAGTTCTTC
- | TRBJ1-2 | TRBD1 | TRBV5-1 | CASSPARGNGYTF | TGCGCCAGCAGCCCGGCCAGGGGGAATGGCTACACCTTC
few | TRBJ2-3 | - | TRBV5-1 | CASSPGPRLSTDTQYF | TGCGCCAGCAGCCCGGGACCCCGACTTAGCACAGATACGCAGTATTTT
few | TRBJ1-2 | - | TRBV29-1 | CSVEVNYGYTF | TGCAGCGTTGAAGTAAACTATGGCTACACCTTC
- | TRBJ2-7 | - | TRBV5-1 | CASSWDGGWQYF | TGCGCCAGCAGCTGGGACGGTGGTTGGCAGTACTTC
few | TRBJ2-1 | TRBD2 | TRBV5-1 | CASSLGLAGQGEQFF | TGCGCCAGCAGCTTGGGACTAGCGGGTCAGGGTGAGCAGTTCTTC
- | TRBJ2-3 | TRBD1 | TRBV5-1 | CASSRTGLRGSDTQYF | TGCGCCAGCAGCAGGACAGGGTTACGAGGTTCAGATACGCAGTATTTT
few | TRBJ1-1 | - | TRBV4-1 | CASSQGSREAFF | TGCGCCAGCAGCCAGGGGAGCAGGGAAGCTTTCTTT
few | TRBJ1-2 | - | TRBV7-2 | CASGQRRFANYGYTF | TGTGCCAGCGGGCAGCGAAGGTTCGCTAACTATGGCTACACCTTC
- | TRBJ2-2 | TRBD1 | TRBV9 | CASSVGTGGRTGELFF | TGTGCCAGCTCTGTAGGGACAGGGGGTCGGACCGGGGAGCTGTTTTTT
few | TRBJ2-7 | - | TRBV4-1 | CASYPEGSARLYEQYF | TGCGCCAGTTACCCGGAGGGTTCGGCTAGACTCTACGAGCAGTACTTC
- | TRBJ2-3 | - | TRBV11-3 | CASSFLGATDTQYF | TGTGCCAGCAGCTTTCTGGGGGCAACAGATACGCAGTATTTT
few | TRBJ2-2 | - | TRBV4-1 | CASSQVGRKYGQELFF | TGCGCCAGCAGCCAAGTGGGAAGAAAATATGGGCAGGAGCTGTTTTTT
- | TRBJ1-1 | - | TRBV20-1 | CSAPVGNTEAFF | TGCAGTGCCCCCGTAGGGAACACTGAAGCTTTCTTT
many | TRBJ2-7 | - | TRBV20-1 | CSAAPYEQYF | TGCAGTGCAGCCCCCTACGAGCAGTACTTC
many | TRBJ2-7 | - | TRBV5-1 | CASSFRDLTYEQYF | TGCGCCAGCAGTTTCCGGGACCTAACCTACGAGCAGTACTTC
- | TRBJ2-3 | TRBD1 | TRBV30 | CAWMTPGQGTDTQYF | TGTGCCTGGATGACTCCGGGACAGGGGACAGATACGCAGTATTTT
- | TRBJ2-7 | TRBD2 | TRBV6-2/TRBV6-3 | CASSTGLAGLWSEQYF | TGTGCCAGCAGTACGGGACTAGCGGGATTGTGGTCCGAGCAGTACTTC
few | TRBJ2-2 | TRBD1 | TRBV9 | CASSGQGNTGELFF | TGTGCCAGCTCGGGACAGGGCAACACCGGGGAGCTGTTTTTT
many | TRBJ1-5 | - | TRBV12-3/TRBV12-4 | CASNQPGPNQPQHF | TGTGCCAGCAACCAACCGGGACCTAATCAGCCCCAGCATTTT
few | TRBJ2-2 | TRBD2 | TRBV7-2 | CASSLSSGKNTGELFF | TGTGCCAGCAGCCTATCTAGCGGCAAGAACACCGGGGAGCTGTTTTTT
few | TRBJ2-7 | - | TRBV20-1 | CSAREAVSYEQYF | TGCAGTGCTAGAGAGGCTGTCTCCTACGAGCAGTACTTC
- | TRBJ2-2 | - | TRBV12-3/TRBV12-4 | CASSQVQELFF | TGTGCCAGCAGTCAGGTCCAGGAGCTGTTTTTT
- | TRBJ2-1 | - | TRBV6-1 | CASSDLRGSYNEQFF | TGTGCCAGCAGTGACCTGAGGGGGTCCTACAATGAGCAGTTCTTC
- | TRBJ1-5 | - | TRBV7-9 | CASSSEGYSNQPQHF | TGTGCCAGCAGCTCCGAGGGGTATAGCAATCAGCCCCAGCATTTT
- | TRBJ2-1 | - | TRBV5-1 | CASSLAKPGLGNEQFF | TGCGCCAGCAGCTTGGCAAAGCCAGGGCTGGGCAATGAGCAGTTCTTC
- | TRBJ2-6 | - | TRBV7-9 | CASSLKASGANVLTF | TGTGCCAGCAGCTTAAAGGCATCCGGGGCCAACGTCCTGACTTTC
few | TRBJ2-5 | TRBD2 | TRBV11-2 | CASSGSHRGLAGEETQYF | TGTGCCAGCAGCGGTAGTCACCGAGGACTAGCGGGAGAAGAGACCCAGTACTTC
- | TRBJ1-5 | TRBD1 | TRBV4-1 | CASSQRDRGDGWQPQHF | TGCGCCAGCAGCCAACGGGACAGGGGGGATGGGTGGCAGCCCCAGCATTTT
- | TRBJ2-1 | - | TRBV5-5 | CASSLNRANEQFF | TGTGCCAGCAGCTTGAACAGGGCGAATGAGCAGTTCTTC
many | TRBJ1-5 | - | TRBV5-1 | CASSLAGNSNQPQHF | TGTGCCAGCAGCTTAGCGGGGAATAGCAATCAGCCCCAGCATTTT
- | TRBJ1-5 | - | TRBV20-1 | CSAKSGGDGNQPQHF | TGCAGCGCAAAATCTGGGGGCGATGGCAATCAGCCCCAGCATTTT